This record concerns one TCR beta chain sequence. The antigen it recognizes is unknown. Base-call qualities are not available, and no considerably larger clone is one nucleotide away. The data were taken from a study of Graves' ophthalmopathy and Graves' hyperthyroidism (dated by TCRdb to between 2018 and 2020). For the wider study: Hyperthyroidism was considered stable if no progression to ophthalmopathy occurred within 18 months of follow-up. The study used TCR beta repertoire signatures to distinguish Graves' ophthalmopathy from Graves' hyperthyroidism and to predict progression to ophthalmopathy. In total, over 130 blood samples were TCR-sequenced: some 40 ophthalmopathy, under 85 hyperthyroidism and about 17 hyperthyroidism-to-ophthalmopathy patients. To explore V-J signatures that separate ophthalmopathy from hyperthyroidism, a discovery set of approximately 100 patients was enrolled, consisting of about 41 with ophthalmopathy and some 59 with stable hyperthyroidism. The independent validation cohort included some 19 hyperthyroidism patients plus 17 patients who later progressed from hyperthyroidism to ophthalmopathy. T-cell repertoires of thyroid tissue and blood were compared in several hyperthyroidism patients. Following sample collection, hyperthyroidism patients were given methimazole at a starting dose of 30 mg daily, and ophthalmopathy patients were given high-dose intravenous methylprednisolone. The research as a whole found: In cross-validation, the 13-signature model distinguished ophthalmopathy from stable hyperthyroidism with about 90% sensitivity and about 81% specificity, while in the test set the corresponding values were roughly 80% and 75%. In validation, the model predicted ophthalmopathy progression with 55% to 71% sensitivity and 72.22% specificity; approximately 12 predicted patients were CT-confirmed with GO in a median of approximately 6.2 months. No statistical method was used to set the sample size in advance, and the investigators knew which group each participant was assigned to. Most expanded thyroid clonotypes with a frequency above 0.001 also appeared in blood, which suggests that blood repertoires may reflect the immune response in the thyroid.

V is cut by 8 bases and J by 3 bases, and the space between the germline ends is 11 bases. CDR1 and CDR2 are read off the germline V gene as SQVTM and ANQGSEA. The CDR3 holds 11 amino acids from the cysteine to the phenylalanine. CDR3 DNA only is kept here, 33 bases in frame from base 1. For repertoire sequencing, TCR beta CDR3 regions were amplified from RNA transcripts. HTBI primers and the Qiagen OneStep RT-PCR kit were used in a first-round RT-PCR, which was followed by a second-round multiplex PCR, size selection and purification. Libraries were sequenced paired-end with 100 bp reads on an Illumina HiSeq2000. The paper's processing steps were these. Reads were processed with SOAPnuke, discarding reads with adapters, uncalled bases, mean Phred below 15, or no exact constant-primer or identifier match. High-quality paired reads were merged with COPE v1.2.5. Each unique nucleotide sequence was treated as a clonotype, and MiTCR v1.1 was used to align the clonotypes to the IMGT TRB V, D and J references. Only V-J combinations with frequency above 0.0001 were analysed, covering around 99% of repertoires. For each V-J combination, a TCR clonal expansion and chaos score was defined as the ratio of F50 clonal expansion to chaos observed in the TCRdist matrix. Welch's t-statistics and random forest were used to narrow the features down to around 12 V-J combinations, which were then fed into a naive Bayes classifier. Thyroid-blood repertoire similarity was quantified with the Morisita-Horn index. TCRdb's own reprocessing of the public reads used fastp at Q25 and MiXCR and kept productive beta chains. Rows with one shared CDR3 protein collapse into an entry with the most common genes and DNA. V and J calls and clone size were set by TCRdb, not the authors. This sample has approximately 1.2 million distinct CDR3 sequences in its table, and 36% of those were observed once. Approximately 10% of the sample goes to the ten largest clones.

The hyperthyroidism patients were 18 to 65 years old and newly diagnosed, with a disease duration of less than 2 months. Patients with other autoimmune diseases, uncontrolled infections, pregnancy or lactation were excluded. Diagnosis relied on clinical symptoms, serum thyroxine, TRAb, thyroid ultrasound and orbital computed tomography. Total RNA was extracted using Trizol reagent, and RNA quality was checked on an Agilent 2100 Bioanalyzer. The chain is assembled from TRBV29-1 and TRBJ2-7; the D gene is perhaps TRBD1 or TRBD2, as each covers 5 bases. The receptor was derived from an adult man with Graves' hyperthyroidism. Sequencing was carried out using peripheral blood or thyroid tissue (not recorded which). This receptor carries the CDR3 CSSLGVYEQYF. The sequenced DNA: TGCAGCAGTTTGGGGGTCTACGAGCAGTACTTC.